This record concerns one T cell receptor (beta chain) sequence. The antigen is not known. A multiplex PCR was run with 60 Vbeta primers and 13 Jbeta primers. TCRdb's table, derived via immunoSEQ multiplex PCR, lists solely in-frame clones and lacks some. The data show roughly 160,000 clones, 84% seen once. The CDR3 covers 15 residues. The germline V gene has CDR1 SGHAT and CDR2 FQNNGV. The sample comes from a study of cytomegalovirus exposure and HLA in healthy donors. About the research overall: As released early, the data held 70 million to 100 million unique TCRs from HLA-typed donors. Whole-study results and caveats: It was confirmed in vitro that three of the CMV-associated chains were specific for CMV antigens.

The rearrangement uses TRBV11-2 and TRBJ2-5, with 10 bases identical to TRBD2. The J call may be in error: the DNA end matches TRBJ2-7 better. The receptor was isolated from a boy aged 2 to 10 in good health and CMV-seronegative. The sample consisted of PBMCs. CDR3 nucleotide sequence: TGTGCCAGCAGCTTAGGCCTAGCGGGGGCCTACGAGCAGTACTTC. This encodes CASSLGLAGAYEQYF.